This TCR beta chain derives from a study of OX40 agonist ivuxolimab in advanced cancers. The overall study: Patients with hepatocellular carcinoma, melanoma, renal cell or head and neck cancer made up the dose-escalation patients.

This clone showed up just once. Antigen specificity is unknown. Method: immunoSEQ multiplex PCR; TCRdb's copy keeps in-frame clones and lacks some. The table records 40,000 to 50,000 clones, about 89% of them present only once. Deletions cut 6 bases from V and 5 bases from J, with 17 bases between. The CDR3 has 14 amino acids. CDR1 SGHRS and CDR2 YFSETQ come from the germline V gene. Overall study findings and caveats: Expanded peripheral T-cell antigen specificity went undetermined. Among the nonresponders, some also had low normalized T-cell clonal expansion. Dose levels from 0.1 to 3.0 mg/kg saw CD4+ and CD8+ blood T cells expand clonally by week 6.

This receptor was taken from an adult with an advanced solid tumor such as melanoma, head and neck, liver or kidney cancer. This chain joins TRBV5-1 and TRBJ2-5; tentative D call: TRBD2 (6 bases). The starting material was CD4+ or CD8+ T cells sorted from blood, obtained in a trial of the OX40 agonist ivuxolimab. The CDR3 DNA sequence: TGCGCCAGCATCCCATCCGCGGGGTCGGAGACCCAGTACTTC. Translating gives CASIPSAGSETQYF.